Each of the 22 T cell receptor beta chains below was sequenced from the same sample in a study of regulatory T cells in long-lasting Graves disease. Time point of the sample: newly diagnosed GD, antithyroid drugs for less than 3 months. Isolated PBMC RNA provided the starting material for the TCR library. iRepertoire HTBI primers and Arm-PCR of CDR3 regions built TCR beta libraries. TCRdb re-called the multiplex PCR reads with MiXCR, one entry per CDR3 protein. The repertoire holds a few hundred thousand distinct CDR3 sequences, with approximately 16% as singletons. These same data were also listed under a study on T cells in Graves' hyperthyroidism and ophthalmopathy.

The specimen was peripheral blood mononuclear cells (PBMCs), collected at new diagnosis, from a patient treated with antithyroid drugs. These receptor sequences come from a woman under 30 with Graves disease.

The chain joins TRBV14 to TRBJ2-2; D gene unclear. Germline assignment: CDR1 SGHDN and CDR2 FVKESK. The CDR3 runs 16 residues. The V and J ends lost 0 bases and 1 base respectively, with 9 bases between them. The CDR3 DNA sequence: TGTGCCAGCAGCCAAGATCGGTTGGTGAACACCGGGGAGCTGTTTTTT. Protein product: CASSQDRLVNTGELFF.

This clonotype came up a few times. This chain connects TRBV7-3 to TRBJ2-3; TRBD2 is a possible D gene (6 bases). V shed 1 base and J shed 0 bases, with 26 bases lying between them. The germline CDR1 and CDR2 sequences are SGHTA and FQGTGA. The CDR3 sequence is 21 residues long. For the CDR3, the DNA is TGTGCCAGCAGCTTAAGGCCACTAGGGAGGAGGGAAGTACGGAGCACAGATACGCAGTATTTT. This sequence encodes CASSLRPLGRREVRSTDTQYF.

This clonotype was seen repeatedly, ten times or more. The rearrangement links TRBV6-5 to TRBJ2-5; D is unclear. Germline V gene sequence: CDR1 MNHEY, CDR2 SVGAGI. Trimming took 2 bases from V and 13 from J, leaving 11 bases between them. CDR3 length: 11 residues. The CDR3 DNA reads as TGTGCCAGCAGTTACGCGGCCTTGACGTACTTC. Translated, it gives CASSYAALTYF.

This clonotype was recorded many times. CDR3 amino acids: CASRRGRNTGELFF. The CDR3 nucleotides are TGTGCCAGCAGGCGGGGGAGGAACACCGGGGAGCTGTTTTTT. V gene TRBV28 combines with J gene TRBJ2-2, with 7 bases lining up with TRBD2. Germline trimming cut 6 bases from V and 1 base from J; bases unmatched to any gene: 2. The germline V gene encodes CDR1 MDHEN and CDR2 SYDVKM. The CDR3 covers 14 residues.

The table lists this clonotype with a few counts. V usage is TRBV28 and J usage is TRBJ1-1; D is unresolved. The length of the CDR3 is 14 residues. Germline CDR1 reads MDHEN; CDR2 reads SYDVKM. Trimming pared 2 bases from V and 4 bases from J, leaving 11 bases between. The CDR3 spells CASSLTDSITEAFF. CDR3 DNA sequence: TGTGCCAGCAGTTTAACAGACTCGATCACTGAAGCTTTCTTT.

This clonotype was seen repeatedly, ten times or more. The gene calls are TRBV7-2 and TRBJ2-3, with a possible D match to TRBD2 (5 bases). V lost 8 bases to trimming and J lost 1 base, with 10 bases between them. The length of the CDR3 is 13 residues. Germline values: CDR1 SGHTA, CDR2 FQGNSA. CDR3 sequence reads: CASLTSGTDTQYF. The CDR3 DNA reads TGTGCCAGCTTAACTAGTGGCACAGATACGCAGTATTTT.

This clonotype has at least ten counts. The CDR3 loop reads CASSLTWQATDTQYF. Written as DNA, the CDR3 is TGTGCCAGCAGCTTAACCTGGCAGGCCACAGATACGCAGTATTTT. The J gene is TRBJ2-3, the V gene TRBV7-2; D unclear. The CDR3 is 15 residues long. In germline, CDR1 is SGHTA, CDR2 FQGNSA. With 2 bases removed from V and 2 bases from J, the gap between germline ends came to 11 bases.

A remark on this clonotype: This may be a read error: a much more frequent sequence differs by one nucleotide. The rearrangement links TRBV12-3 or TRBV12-4 to TRBJ2-1, with TRBD2 matching 8 bases. Trimming took 4 bases from V and 10 from J; bases not matched to a gene: 6. CDR3 length: 13 amino acids. CDR3: CASSSGLGAEQFF. The DNA for the CDR3 is TGTGCCAGCAGTTCGGGACTAGGAGCCGAGCAGTTCTTC.

This clonotype showed up just once. The J gene is TRBJ2-1, the V gene TRBV30; D gene unclear. CDR1 and CDR2 from the germline V gene are GTSNPN and SVGIG (reference sequence). CDR3 length: 13 residues. Trimming removed 5 bases at V and 9 bases at J, with 17 bases between. The CDR3: CAWFRSSDTEQFF. CDR3 nucleotide sequence: TGTGCCTGGTTTAGGAGCTCCGACACTGAGCAGTTCTTC.

A few counts support this clonotype. CDR3 amino acids: CASRKTGTNQPQHF. The CDR3 DNA is TGTGCCAGTAGAAAGACAGGGACCAATCAGCCCCAGCATTTT. The chain is built from TRBV19 and TRBJ1-5, with 7 bases identical to TRBD1. The CDR3 loop spans 14 amino acids. V lost 6 bases to trimming and J lost 3 bases; unmatched junction nucleotides: 5. The germline gives CDR1 LNHDA, CDR2 SQIVND (reference sequence).

This clonotype was seen a handful of times. One junction end does not reproduce the germline sequence, and a read error may be involved. CDR3 sequence: CASSQLAGVGTGELFF. The CDR3 DNA sequence: TGTGCCAGCAGCCAACTAGCGGGAGTCGGCACCGGGGAGCTGTTTTTT. This chain joins TRBV4-1 and TRBJ2-2; 11 nucleotides agree with TRBD2. The CDR3 is made up of 16 amino acids. Germline V gene data show CDR1 as MGHRA and CDR2 as YSYEKL.

Details on this clonotype: A much larger clone lies a single base off, so this may be a read error. The CDR3 loop is CSVEGLYKQYF. The CDR3 coding sequence is TGCAGCGTTGAGGGCCTCTACAAGCAGTACTTC. V gene TRBV29-1 combines with J gene TRBJ2-7; D is ambiguous. Germline CDR1 reads SQVTM; CDR2 reads ANQGSEA. This CDR3 has 11 amino acids.

This clonotype has just a few counts. This chain uses TRBV12-3 or TRBV12-4 with TRBJ1-6; D unresolved. Trimming took 6 bases from V and 0 from J, leaving 6 bases between them. The CDR3 is 14 amino acids. CDR3 region: CASRPSSYNSPLHF. In DNA, the CDR3 is TGTGCCAGCAGGCCGAGCTCCTATAATTCACCCCTCCACTTT.

At least ten counts were recorded for this clonotype. This rearrangement joins TRBV7-9 to TRBJ2-7; the match to TRBD1 covers 7 bases. The CDR3 has 13 residues. The V segment lost 5 bases and the J segment 2 bases; nucleotides outside the gene matches: 3. CDR1 and CDR2 (germline): SEHNR, FQNEAQ (reference sequence). The CDR3 sequence is CASSPGQTYEQYF. In DNA, the CDR3 is TGTGCCAGCAGCCCGGGACAGACCTACGAGCAGTACTTC.

The CDR3 loop is CASLGHPIRNTGELFF. DNA for the CDR3: TGTGCCAGCCTCGGACACCCCATACGAAACACCGGGGAGCTGTTTTTT. The rearrangement uses TRBV6-1 and TRBJ2-2, with TRBD1 as a possible D gene (5 bases). Germline V gene data show CDR1 as MNHNS and CDR2 as SASEGT. V lost 8 bases, J lost 2 bases, and 18 bases lay in between. The length of the CDR3 is 16 residues.

The V call is TRBV19, the J call TRBJ2-5; 8 bases align to TRBD2. This CDR3 is built from 14 residues. V shed 4 bases, J shed 4 bases, and the junction held 5 bases outside the gene matches. CDR1 is LNHDA, CDR2 SQIVND, per germline (reference sequence). CDR3 DNA sequence: TGTGCCAGTAGTACTCGAGCGGGAGTAGAGACCCAGTACTTC. Protein product: CASSTRAGVETQYF.

This clonotype was seen a few times. This chain connects TRBV19 to TRBJ1-2; no clear D gene. The CDR3 consists of 13 residues. Germline CDR1 reads LNHDA; CDR2 reads SQIVND (reference sequence). Trimming left V 4 bases short and J 3 bases short, with 9 bases between. CDR3 coding DNA: TGTGCCAGTAGTACTCCGATCTACTATGGCTACACCTTC. This gives the protein CASSTPIYYGYTF.

This clonotype came up a few times. V is TRBV9 and J is TRBJ1-1; TRBD1 matches 8 bases. The CDR3 is 14 amino acids. CDR1 is SGDLS and CDR2 is YYNGEE in the germline V gene. V gave up 5 bases and J gave up 5 bases; unmatched junction bases: 8. CDR3 sequence: CASSSTGGFTEAFF. The CDR3 nucleotides are TGTGCCAGCAGTAGTACAGGGGGGTTTACTGAAGCTTTCTTT. Looking up the rest from reference TRBV9 and TRBJ1-1 gives the full variable domain: DSGVTQTPKHLITATGQRVTLRCSPRSGDLSVYWYQQSLDQGLQFLIQYYNGEERAKGNILERFSAQQFPDLHSELNLSSLELGDSALYFCASSSTGGFTEAFFGQGTRLTVV.

This clonotype was seen only a few times. The chain combines TRBV6-2 or TRBV6-3 with TRBJ2-1; D gene unclear. Germline CDR1 and CDR2: MNHEY and SVGEGT. Trimming removed 2 bases at V and 0 bases at J, with 11 bases between. CDR3 size: 16 residues. As DNA, the CDR3 is TGTGCCAGCAGTTACAGGGCCCTGAGCTCCTACAATGAGCAGTTCTTC. It encodes CASSYRALSSYNEQFF.

This clonotype was seen repeatedly, ten times or more. The CDR3 protein is CASSLQGANQPQHF. The DNA of the CDR3 is TGTGCCAGCAGTTTACAGGGGGCCAATCAGCCCCAGCATTTT. The chain couples TRBV28 to TRBJ1-5; 8 bases fit TRBD1. V shed 2 bases, J shed 3 bases, and the junction held 0 bases outside the gene matches. The CDR3 spans 14 residues. In germline, CDR1 is MDHEN, CDR2 SYDVKM.

The J gene is TRBJ1-2, the V gene TRBV24-1, with a weak D call TRBD1 (6 bases). The CDR3 covers 14 residues. With 5 bases removed from V and 2 bases from J, the gap between germline ends came to 11 bases. In germline, CDR1 is KGHDR, CDR2 SFDVKD. The CDR3 here is CATSVDRENYGYTF. The CDR3 DNA is TGTGCCACCAGTGTGGACAGAGAAAACTATGGCTACACCTTC.

This clonotype was recorded a few times. The CDR3 sequence: CSASSPQSGGQGPWNEQFF. CDR3 sequence (DNA): TGCAGTGCTAGTTCTCCCCAAAGTGGGGGACAGGGACCTTGGAATGAGCAGTTCTTC. The chain employs TRBV20-1 and TRBJ2-1; 9 bases are a match to TRBD1. Germline CDR1 reads DFQATT; CDR2 reads SNEGSKA (reference sequence). V lost 3 bases to trimming and J lost 7 bases; unmatched junction nucleotides: 22. The CDR3 runs 19 residues.